This TCR beta chain stems from a study of response to subunit inactivated influenza vaccine. The table lists this clonotype with a few counts. As yet, its antigen is unknown. The CDR3 totals 12 residues. Trimming pared 8 bases from V and 5 bases from J, leaving 12 bases between. Germline V gene lookup returns CDR1 MDHEN and CDR2 SYDVKM. General study findings and limits: Authors suggested few new T cells are recruited by each seasonal influenza vaccination.

MiXCR was run by TCRdb on the RT-PCR reads, yielding one entry per CDR3 protein. The data show hundreds of thousands of distinct CDR3 sequences, about an eighth seen once. The chain combines TRBV28 with TRBJ2-5, with D tentatively TRBD2 (5 bases). This sample comprised PBMCs from blood, obtained on the day of vaccination. The receptor comes from a man aged 45-60 years who received an inactivated influenza vaccine. In nucleotides, the CDR3 is TGTGCCAGCGCGGTTAGGAGGGAGACCCAGTACTTC. This encodes CASAVRRETQYF. The complete variable domain, with remaining parts taken from reference TRBV28 and TRBJ2-5, reads DVKVTQSSRYLVKRTGEKVFLECVQDMDHENMFWYRQDPGLGLRLIYFSYDVKMKEKGDIPEGYSVSREKKERFSLILESASTNQTSMYLCASAVRRETQYFGPGTRLLVL.